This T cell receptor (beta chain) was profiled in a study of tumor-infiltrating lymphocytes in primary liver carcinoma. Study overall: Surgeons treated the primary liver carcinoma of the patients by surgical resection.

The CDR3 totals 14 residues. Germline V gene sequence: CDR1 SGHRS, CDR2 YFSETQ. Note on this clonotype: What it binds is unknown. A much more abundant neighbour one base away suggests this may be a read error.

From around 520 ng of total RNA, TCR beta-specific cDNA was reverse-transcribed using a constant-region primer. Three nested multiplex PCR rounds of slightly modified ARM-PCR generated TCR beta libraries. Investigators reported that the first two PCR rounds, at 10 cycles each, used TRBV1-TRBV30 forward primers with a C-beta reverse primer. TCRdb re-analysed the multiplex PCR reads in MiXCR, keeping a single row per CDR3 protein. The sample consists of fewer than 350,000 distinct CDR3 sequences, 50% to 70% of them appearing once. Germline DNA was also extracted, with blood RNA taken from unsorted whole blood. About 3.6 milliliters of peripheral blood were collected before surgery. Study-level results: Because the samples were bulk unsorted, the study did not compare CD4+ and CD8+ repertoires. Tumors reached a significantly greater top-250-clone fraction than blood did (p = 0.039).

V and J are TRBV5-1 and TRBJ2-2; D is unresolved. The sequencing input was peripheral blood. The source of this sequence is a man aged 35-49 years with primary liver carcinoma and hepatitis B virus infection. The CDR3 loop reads CASNLILDVGELFF. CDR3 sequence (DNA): TGTGCCAGCAACTTGATCCTCGACGTGGGGGAGCTGTTTTTT.